The present TCR beta chain was sequenced within a study of spatial heterogeneity in lung cancer. Study background: Tumor regions showed TCR transcript counts that correlated strongly with a T cell module score from matched bulk RNA-seq. Study-level results: Tumoral mutation counts were tracked by counts of expanded intratumoral alpha and beta TCRs.

The CDR3 has 15 amino acids. V was clipped by 4 bases and J by 11 bases; unmatched bases: 14. Germline V gene sequence: CDR1 MNHEY, CDR2 SVGEGT. About this clonotype itself: Its antigen is unknown. This beta chain is an unintended read in a library built for alpha chains; its size means little.

Specified time point: sample taken at primary tumor resection. TCRdb re-derived calls from the 5' RACE reads in MiXCR, one entry per CDR3 protein. The sample contains more than 15,000 distinct CDR3 sequences, 6.2% of which appear only once. The sample in question was lung tumor tissue, obtained at surgery. The V call is TRBV6-2 or TRBV6-3, the J call TRBJ1-5; 7 nucleotides line up with TRBD1. This TCR was sampled from a male donor with early-stage non-small cell lung cancer. The CDR3, as DNA: TGTGCCAGCAGTTTTAGGGGTACAGGGGTAAAGGCCCAGCATTTT. Protein sequence: CASSFRGTGVKAQHF.